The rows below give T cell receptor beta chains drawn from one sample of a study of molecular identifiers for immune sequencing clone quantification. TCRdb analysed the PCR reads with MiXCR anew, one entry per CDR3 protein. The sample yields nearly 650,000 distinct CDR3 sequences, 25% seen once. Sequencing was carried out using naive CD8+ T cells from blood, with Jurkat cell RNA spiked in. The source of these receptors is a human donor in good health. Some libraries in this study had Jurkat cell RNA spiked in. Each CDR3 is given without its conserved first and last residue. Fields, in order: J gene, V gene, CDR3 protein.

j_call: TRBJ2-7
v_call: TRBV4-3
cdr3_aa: ASSQEGTGPTTQY

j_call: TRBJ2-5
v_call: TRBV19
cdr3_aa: TSSIVGGLETQY

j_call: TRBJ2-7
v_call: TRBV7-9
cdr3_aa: ASSQGLVGAYEQY

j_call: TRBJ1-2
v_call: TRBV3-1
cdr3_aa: ASRNGQGGGYT

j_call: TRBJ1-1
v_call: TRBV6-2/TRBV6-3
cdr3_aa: ASRPQGPNTEAF

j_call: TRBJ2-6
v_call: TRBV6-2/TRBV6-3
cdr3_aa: ASSYSKGDQA

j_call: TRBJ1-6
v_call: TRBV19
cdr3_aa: ASKGQGLISPLH

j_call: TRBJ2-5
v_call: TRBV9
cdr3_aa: ASSVDGDRQETQY

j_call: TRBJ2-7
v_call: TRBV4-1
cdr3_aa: ASSPSHSYEQY

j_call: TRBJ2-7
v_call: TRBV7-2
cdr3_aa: ASSLGTGGFYEQY

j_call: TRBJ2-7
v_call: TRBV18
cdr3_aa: ASSPPVAGPSSEQY

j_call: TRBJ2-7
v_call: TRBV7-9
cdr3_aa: ASSPPASGGKHSYEQY

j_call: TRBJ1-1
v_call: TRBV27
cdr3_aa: ASSLFGPGWKNTEAF

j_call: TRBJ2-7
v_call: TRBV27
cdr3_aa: ASSLSGVNYEQY

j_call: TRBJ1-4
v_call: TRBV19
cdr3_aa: ASRLEASNEKLF

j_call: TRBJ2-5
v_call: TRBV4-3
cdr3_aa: ASSQGRGNQETQY

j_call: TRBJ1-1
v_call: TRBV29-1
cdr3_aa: SVEMYGTGRNSEAF

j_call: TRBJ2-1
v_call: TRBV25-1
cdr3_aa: ASSDVAGLAYNEQF

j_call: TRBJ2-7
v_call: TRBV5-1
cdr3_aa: ASSQGLAGTLYEQY

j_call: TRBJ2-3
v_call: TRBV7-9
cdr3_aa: ASSFPSTDTQY